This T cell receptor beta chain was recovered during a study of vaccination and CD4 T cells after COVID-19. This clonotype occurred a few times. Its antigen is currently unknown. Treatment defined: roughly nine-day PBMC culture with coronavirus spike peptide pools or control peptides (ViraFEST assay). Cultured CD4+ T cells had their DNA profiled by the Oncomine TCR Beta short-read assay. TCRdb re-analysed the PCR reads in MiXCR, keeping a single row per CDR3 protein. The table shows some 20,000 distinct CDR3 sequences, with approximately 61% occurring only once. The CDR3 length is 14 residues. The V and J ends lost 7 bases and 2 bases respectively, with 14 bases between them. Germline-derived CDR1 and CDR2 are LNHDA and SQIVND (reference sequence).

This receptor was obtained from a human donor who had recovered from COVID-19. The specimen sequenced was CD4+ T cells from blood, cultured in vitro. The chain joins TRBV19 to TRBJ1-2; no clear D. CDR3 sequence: CASNVGVINYGYTF. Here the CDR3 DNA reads TGTGCCAGTAACGTCGGCGTCATAAACTATGGCTACACCTTC.